This T cell receptor beta chain was captured in a study of blood T cells in healthy people across ages. A note on this clonotype: Antigen specificity is unknown.

The second PCR ran roughly 7 to 12 cycles with a sample-barcoded 5' primer and J-beta primers. MiXCR, applied by TCRdb to the 5' RACE reads, yields one record per CDR3 protein. The table includes 1.5 million to 2 million distinct CDR3 sequences, approximately 28% detected once. Trimming removed 7 bases at V and 2 bases at J, with 15 bases between. The CDR3 length is 15 residues. Germline-derived CDR1 and CDR2 are SGHTA and FQGNSA. Regarding the study as a whole: Comparison with aged donors showed that long-lived donors had more naive CD4+ cells and higher diversity.

Sequenced material: blood. This chain uses TRBV7-2 with TRBJ1-5, with D perhaps TRBD1 (6 bases). This clonotype originated in a woman in her twenties or thirties in good health. The CDR3: CASTTSGGRNQPQHF. The CDR3, as DNA: TGTGCCAGCACCACTTCGGGGGGGCGCAATCAGCCCCAGCATTTT.